The rows below give T cell receptor beta chains drawn from one sample of a study of blood T cell repertoires in COVID-19. The table came from immunoSEQ multiplex PCR; TCRdb's copy has only in-frame clones and leaves some out. Among some 340,000 clones listed, less than 85% were seen once. Sequencing input: peripheral blood. Receptor source: a woman between 18 and 29 years old with acute or convalescent COVID-19. Each CDR3 is given with its conserved first and last residue. The D gene is left open where the match is weak. Clone size appears in some rows only: once, few, many, or a class for an expanded clone.

d_call | j_call | clone_size | v_call | cdr3_aa | cdr3_nt
NA | TRBJ1-2 | NA | TRBV6-5 | CASSPWDYYGYTF | TGTGCCAGCAGTCCCTGGGACTACTATGGCTACACCTTC
NA | TRBJ1-5 | NA | TRBV3-1/TRBV3-2 | CASSQGSDMGNQPQHF | TGTGCCAGCAGCCAAGGGTCCGACATGGGCAATCAGCCCCAGCATTTT
NA | TRBJ2-7 | NA | TRBV18 | CASSPFPGITYEQYF | TGTGCCAGCTCACCCTTCCCAGGGATAACCTACGAGCAGTACTTC
TRBD1 | TRBJ1-2 | once | TRBV28 | CASSLGQGIGGYTF | TGTGCCAGCAGTCTCGGACAGGGGATAGGTGGCTACACCTTC
TRBD2 | TRBJ2-1 | NA | TRBV5-1 | CASSLGGLAGHNEQFF | TGCGCCAGCAGCTTGGGGGGACTAGCGGGGCACAATGAGCAGTTCTTC
NA | TRBJ2-3 | NA | TRBV10-2 | CASSQGSSTDTQYF | TGCGCCAGCAGCCAGGGTTCGAGCACAGATACGCAGTATTTT
TRBD2 | TRBJ2-5 | NA | TRBV20-1 | CSASVSGIDLQETQYF | TGCAGTGCTAGTGTTAGCGGGATAGACCTGCAAGAGACCCAGTACTTC
NA | TRBJ2-5 | NA | TRBV14 | CASSLRGFGETQYF | TGTGCCAGCAGCCTCAGGGGCTTTGGAGAGACCCAGTACTTC
NA | TRBJ2-5 | NA | TRBV6-2/TRBV6-3 | CASSLVLQETQYF | TGTGCCAGCAGCCTGGTACTTCAAGAGACCCAGTACTTC
NA | TRBJ2-1 | NA | TRBV7-3 | CASSLRGEGIDEQFF | TGTGCCAGCAGCTTAAGGGGGGAAGGGATCGATGAGCAGTTCTTC
TRBD1 | TRBJ1-6 | NA | TRBV18 | CASSSGQGDFRNSPLHF | TGTGCCAGCTCATCCGGACAGGGCGACTTTAGGAATTCACCCCTCCACTTT
TRBD2 | TRBJ2-5 | NA | TRBV3-1/TRBV3-2 | CASSQVRLAEETQYF | TGTGCCAGCAGCCAAGTCCGGCTAGCGGAAGAGACCCAGTACTTC
TRBD2 | TRBJ2-1 | NA | TRBV9 | CASSVTSGRVYNEQFF | TGTGCCAGCAGCGTAACTAGCGGGAGGGTTTACAATGAGCAGTTCTTC
TRBD1 | TRBJ1-2 | NA | TRBV29-1 | CSADRDGYGYTF | TGCAGCGCTGACAGGGATGGCTATGGCTACACCTTC
TRBD1 | TRBJ1-4 | NA | TRBV2 | CASSEEDRGLTKLFF | TGTGCCAGCAGTGAGGAGGACAGGGGGCTGACAAAACTGTTTTTT
TRBD1 | TRBJ1-1 | NA | TRBV27 | CASSLEGALNTEAFF | TGTGCCAGCAGTCTAGAGGGGGCTTTGAACACTGAAGCTTTCTTT
NA | TRBJ1-1 | once | TRBV5-1 | CASVSGHGVNTEAFF | TGCGCCAGCGTCTCCGGGCACGGGGTGAACACTGAAGCTTTCTTT